Listed below are T cell receptor beta chains from one sample, sequenced in a study of TIL therapy for anti-PD-1-resistant metastatic lung cancer. The data were produced by immunoSEQ multiplex PCR, yet TCRdb's version contains in-frame clones alone and is incomplete. Of some 46,000 clones listed, around 80% were seen once; the top ten hold roughly 15%. The starting material was blood, obtained at baseline. The source of these receptors is a man aged 65 to 85 with non-small cell lung cancer. The CDR3 runs from the conserved cysteine through the conserved F or W. Fields, in order: D gene, clone size, J gene, V gene, CDR3 DNA, CDR3 protein. D genes are given only for firm matches. Clone size appears in some rows only: once, few, many, or a class for an expanded clone.

D gene: .; clone size: .; J gene: TRBJ2-5; V gene: TRBV5-6; CDR3 DNA: TGTGCCAGCAGCTTGGCCAAGGAATACCAAGAGACCCAGTACTTC; CDR3 protein: CASSLAKEYQETQYF
D gene: TRBD1; clone size: .; J gene: TRBJ2-6; V gene: TRBV25-1; CDR3 DNA: TGTGCCAGCAGTGATCTGGACAGGGGGCGAACTGGGGCCAACGTCCTGACTTTC; CDR3 protein: CASSDLDRGRTGANVLTF
D gene: .; clone size: .; J gene: TRBJ2-2; V gene: TRBV9; CDR3 DNA: TGTGCCAGCAGCGTAGGGTTGACCGGGGAGCTGTTTTTT; CDR3 protein: CASSVGLTGELFF
D gene: .; clone size: .; J gene: TRBJ1-1; V gene: TRBV30; CDR3 DNA: TGTGCCTGGAGTGTACGAGGGGACAACACTGAAGCTTTCTTT; CDR3 protein: CAWSVRGDNTEAFF
D gene: .; clone size: .; J gene: TRBJ1-4; V gene: TRBV4-1; CDR3 DNA: TGCGCCAGCAGCCAAGATCAGGCGGGGCGGGGGACTAATGAAAAACTGTTTTTT; CDR3 protein: CASSQDQAGRGTNEKLFF
D gene: TRBD1; clone size: .; J gene: TRBJ2-7; V gene: TRBV5-6; CDR3 DNA: TGTGCCAGCAGCTGGGGGACAGGGGGCACCAGCTCCTACGAGCAGTACTTC; CDR3 protein: CASSWGTGGTSSYEQYF
D gene: .; clone size: .; J gene: TRBJ2-2; V gene: TRBV18; CDR3 DNA: TGTGCCAGCTCACCACAGGGGAAGAACACCGGGGAGCTGTTTTTT; CDR3 protein: CASSPQGKNTGELFF
D gene: .; clone size: .; J gene: TRBJ1-2; V gene: TRBV30; CDR3 DNA: TGTGCCTGGAGTAGCGTCCTTCCAGGGGTGACTGGCTACACCTTC; CDR3 protein: CAWSSVLPGVTGYTF
D gene: TRBD2; clone size: .; J gene: TRBJ2-7; V gene: TRBV5-4; CDR3 DNA: TGTGCCAGCAGCTTAGTTTCACTAGCGGGGACTATCTACGAGCAGTACTTC; CDR3 protein: CASSLVSLAGTIYEQYF
D gene: TRBD2; clone size: .; J gene: TRBJ2-1; V gene: TRBV7-2; CDR3 DNA: TGTGCCAGCAGCCTCGGGATAGCGGGCGCTGATGAGCAGTTCTTC; CDR3 protein: CASSLGIAGADEQFF
D gene: TRBD2; clone size: .; J gene: TRBJ2-3; V gene: TRBV28; CDR3 DNA: TGTGCCAGCAGTTCGCCCGGACTAGCGGGGTTCACAGATACGCAGTATTTT; CDR3 protein: CASSSPGLAGFTDTQYF
D gene: .; clone size: .; J gene: TRBJ2-5; V gene: TRBV28; CDR3 DNA: TGTGCCAGCAGAAAAGGAGGTGAGGAGACCCAGTACTTC; CDR3 protein: CASRKGGEETQYF
D gene: TRBD2; clone size: .; J gene: TRBJ2-7; V gene: TRBV7-2; CDR3 DNA: TGTGCCAGCAGCCCGGGGGGGTGGCCCCGAGACGAGCAGTACTTC; CDR3 protein: CASSPGGWPRDEQYF
D gene: TRBD1; clone size: .; J gene: TRBJ1-5; V gene: TRBV19; CDR3 DNA: TGTGCCAGTAGTACGACAGGGGGCAGTCAGCCCCAGCATTTT; CDR3 protein: CASSTTGGSQPQHF
D gene: .; clone size: once; J gene: TRBJ1-1; V gene: TRBV4-1; CDR3 DNA: TGCGCCAGCAGCCAAGATCTGCAGCCGAACACTGAAGCTTTCTTT; CDR3 protein: CASSQDLQPNTEAFF
D gene: .; clone size: .; J gene: TRBJ2-3; V gene: TRBV5-4; CDR3 DNA: TGTGCCAGCAGCCATACTATCCAGGGTAGCACAGATACGCAGTATTTT; CDR3 protein: CASSHTIQGSTDTQYF
D gene: TRBD2; clone size: few; J gene: TRBJ2-2; V gene: TRBV7-6; CDR3 DNA: TGTGCCAGCAGCTTAGGGGGACTAGCGGGAGTCGCCGGGGAGCTGTTTTTT; CDR3 protein: CASSLGGLAGVAGELFF
D gene: .; clone size: .; J gene: TRBJ2-3; V gene: TRBV7-9; CDR3 DNA: TGTGCCAGCAGCTTAGATGTGAGTCTAGTCACAGATACGCAGTATTTT; CDR3 protein: CASSLDVSLVTDTQYF
D gene: TRBD2; clone size: .; J gene: TRBJ2-1; V gene: TRBV4-1; CDR3 DNA: TGCGCCAGCAGTCCCGGGACTAGCGGGATCTATGAGCAGTTCTTC; CDR3 protein: CASSPGTSGIYEQFF
D gene: .; clone size: .; J gene: TRBJ1-4; V gene: TRBV5-8; CDR3 DNA: TGTGCCAGCAGCCTTTATATAGCACAGGGTAATGAAAAACTGTTTTTT; CDR3 protein: CASSLYIAQGNEKLFF
D gene: .; clone size: .; J gene: TRBJ2-7; V gene: TRBV7-2; CDR3 DNA: TGTGCCAGCAGCAGGGACATCACCTACGAGCAGTACTTC; CDR3 protein: CASSRDITYEQYF
D gene: TRBD2; clone size: .; J gene: TRBJ2-7; V gene: TRBV12-5; CDR3 DNA: TGTGCTAGTGGAACCCCTAGCGGGAGATCCTACGAGCAGTACTTC; CDR3 protein: CASGTPSGRSYEQYF
D gene: .; clone size: .; J gene: TRBJ2-3; V gene: TRBV21-1; CDR3 DNA: TGTGCCAGCAGCAAAGGGCTCCAGGGAGTTGGCGCAGATACGCAGTATTTT; CDR3 protein: CASSKGLQGVGADTQYF
D gene: .; clone size: .; J gene: TRBJ1-1; V gene: TRBV5-8; CDR3 DNA: TGTGCCAGCAGCTACTTCAGGGGCGAAGCTTTCTTT; CDR3 protein: CASSYFRGEAFF
D gene: TRBD2; clone size: .; J gene: TRBJ2-3; V gene: TRBV5-1; CDR3 DNA: TGCGCCAGCAGCCCCACCATAGCGGGAGTTGCAGATACGCAGTATTTT; CDR3 protein: CASSPTIAGVADTQYF
D gene: .; clone size: .; J gene: TRBJ2-3; V gene: TRBV4-2; CDR3 DNA: TGTGCCAGCAGCCAAGCTGACATGGGGGACACAGATACGCAGTATTTT; CDR3 protein: CASSQADMGDTDTQYF
D gene: .; clone size: .; J gene: TRBJ1-1; V gene: TRBV9; CDR3 DNA: TGTGCCAGCAGCGTAGGCGACGCTGAAGCTTTCTTT; CDR3 protein: CASSVGDAEAFF
D gene: TRBD2; clone size: few; J gene: TRBJ2-1; V gene: TRBV27; CDR3 DNA: TGTGCCAGCAGTCCCACTGGCGGGAGCTACAATGAGCAGTTCTTC; CDR3 protein: CASSPTGGSYNEQFF
D gene: .; clone size: few; J gene: TRBJ2-6; V gene: TRBV19; CDR3 DNA: TGTGCCAGTAGTATTCCCGGGGCTGGGGCCAACGTCCTGACTTTC; CDR3 protein: CASSIPGAGANVLTF